The TCR beta chain described here comes from a study of cytomegalovirus exposure and HLA in healthy donors. Concerning this clone itself: The antigen is undetermined.

Findings and limits, study-wide: Analysis was carried out at a later point, and it linked a missense DCLRE1C variant to TCR beta V- and J-gene trimming. Cytomegalovirus association was assigned to approximately 160 TCR beta chains. Testing in vitro showed a few CMV-associated chains specific for CMV antigens. The classifier, whose performance was assessed in both the original and validation cohorts, reportedly diagnosed cytomegalovirus status with high specificity and sensitivity.

The PCR made use of 60 Vbeta and 13 Jbeta primers. Generated by immunoSEQ multiplex PCR, the TCRdb table keeps only in-frame clones and is missing some. Of 100,000 or so clones listed, under 70% are singletons. This TCR derives from a man in his fifties or sixties in good health and CMV-seronegative. The sample consisted of PBMCs.

For the CDR3, the DNA is TGTGCCAGCAGCTTGGAACAGGGTAATCACAATGAGCAGTTCTTC. Its translation is CASSLEQGNHNEQFF. The genes are TRBV5-8 and TRBJ2-1, with D maybe TRBD1 (6 bases). The germline CDR1 and CDR2 sequences are SGHTS and YDEGEE. The CDR3 is 15 residues long. The V end was cut by 0 bases, the J end by 5 bases, with 12 bases between.